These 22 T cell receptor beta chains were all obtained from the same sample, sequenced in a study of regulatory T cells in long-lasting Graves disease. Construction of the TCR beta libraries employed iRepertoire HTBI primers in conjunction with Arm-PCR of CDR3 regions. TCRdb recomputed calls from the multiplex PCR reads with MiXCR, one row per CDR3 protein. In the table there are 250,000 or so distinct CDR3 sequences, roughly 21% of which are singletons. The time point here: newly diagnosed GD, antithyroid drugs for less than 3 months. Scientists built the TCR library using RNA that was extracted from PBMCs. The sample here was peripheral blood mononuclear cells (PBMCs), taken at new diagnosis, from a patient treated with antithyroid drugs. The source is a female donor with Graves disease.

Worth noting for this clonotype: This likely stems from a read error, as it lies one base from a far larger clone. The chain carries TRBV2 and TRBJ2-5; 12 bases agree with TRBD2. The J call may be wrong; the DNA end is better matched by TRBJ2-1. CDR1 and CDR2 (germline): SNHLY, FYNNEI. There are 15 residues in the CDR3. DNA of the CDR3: TGTGCCAGCAGGTCCGGGACTAGCGGGTCCAATGAGCAGTTCTTC. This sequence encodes CASRSGTSGSNEQFF.

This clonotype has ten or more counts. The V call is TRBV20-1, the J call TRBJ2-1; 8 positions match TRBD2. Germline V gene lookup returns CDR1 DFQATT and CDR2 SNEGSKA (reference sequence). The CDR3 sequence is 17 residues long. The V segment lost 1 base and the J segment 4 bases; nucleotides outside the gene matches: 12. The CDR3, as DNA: TGCAGTGCTAGAGGCTCTGGGGCTAGCGGGTTTTACAATGAGCAGTTCTTC. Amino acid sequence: CSARGSGASGFYNEQFF.

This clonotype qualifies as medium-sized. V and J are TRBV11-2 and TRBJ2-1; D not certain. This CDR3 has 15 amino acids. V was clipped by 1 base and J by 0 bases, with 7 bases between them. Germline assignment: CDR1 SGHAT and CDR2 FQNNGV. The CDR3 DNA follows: TGTGCCAGCAGCTTAGCGGGCCTCTCCTACAATGAGCAGTTCTTC. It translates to CASSLAGLSYNEQFF.

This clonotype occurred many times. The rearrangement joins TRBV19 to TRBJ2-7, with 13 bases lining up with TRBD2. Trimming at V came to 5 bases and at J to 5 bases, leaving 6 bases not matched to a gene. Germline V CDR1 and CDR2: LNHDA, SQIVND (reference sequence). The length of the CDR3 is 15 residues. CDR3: CASSPRTSGSHEQYF. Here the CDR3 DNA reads TGTGCCAGTAGTCCACGGACTAGCGGGAGCCACGAGCAGTACTTC.

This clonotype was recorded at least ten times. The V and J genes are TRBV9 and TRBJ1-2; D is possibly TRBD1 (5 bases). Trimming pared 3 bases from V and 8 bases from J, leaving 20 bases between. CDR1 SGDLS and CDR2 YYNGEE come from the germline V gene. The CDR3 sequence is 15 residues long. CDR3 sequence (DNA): TGTGCCAGCAGCGAAGATGGGAGGGGCCGCAACGGCTACACCTTC. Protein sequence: CASSEDGRGRNGYTF.

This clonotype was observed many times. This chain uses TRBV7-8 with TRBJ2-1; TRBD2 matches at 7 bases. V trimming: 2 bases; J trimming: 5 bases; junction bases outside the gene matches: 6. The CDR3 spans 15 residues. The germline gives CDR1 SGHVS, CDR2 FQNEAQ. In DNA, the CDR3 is TGTGCCAGCAGCTTAAGTAGCGGGCGCCACAATGAGCAGTTCTTC. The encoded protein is CASSLSSGRHNEQFF.

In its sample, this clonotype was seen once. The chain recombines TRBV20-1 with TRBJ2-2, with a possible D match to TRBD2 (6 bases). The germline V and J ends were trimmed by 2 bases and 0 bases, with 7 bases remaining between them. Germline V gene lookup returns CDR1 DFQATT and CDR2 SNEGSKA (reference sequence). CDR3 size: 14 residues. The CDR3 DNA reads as TGCAGTGCTAGACTAGCGACGAACACCGGGGAGCTGTTTTTT. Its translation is CSARLATNTGELFF.

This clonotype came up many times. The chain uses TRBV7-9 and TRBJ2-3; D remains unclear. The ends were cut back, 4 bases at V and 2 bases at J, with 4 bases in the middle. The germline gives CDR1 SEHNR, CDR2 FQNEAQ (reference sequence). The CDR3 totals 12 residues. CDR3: CASSYFTDTQYF. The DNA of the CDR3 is TGTGCCAGCAGCTACTTCACAGATACGCAGTATTTT.

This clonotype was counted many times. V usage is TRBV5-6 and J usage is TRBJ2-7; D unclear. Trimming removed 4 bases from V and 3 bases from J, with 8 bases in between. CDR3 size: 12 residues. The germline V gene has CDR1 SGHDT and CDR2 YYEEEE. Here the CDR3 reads CASSPEGYEQYF. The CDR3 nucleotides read TGTGCCAGCAGCCCGGAAGGCTACGAGCAGTACTTC.

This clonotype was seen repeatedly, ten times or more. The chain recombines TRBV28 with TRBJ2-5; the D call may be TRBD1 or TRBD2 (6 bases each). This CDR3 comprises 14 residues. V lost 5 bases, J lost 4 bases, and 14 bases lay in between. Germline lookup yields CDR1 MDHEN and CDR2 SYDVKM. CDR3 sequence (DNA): TGTGCCAGCAGTAATTCGGGGGCCCTAGAGACCCAGTACTTC. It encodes CASSNSGALETQYF. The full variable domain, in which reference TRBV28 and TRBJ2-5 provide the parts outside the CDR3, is DVKVTQSSRYLVKRTGEKVFLECVQDMDHENMFWYRQDPGLGLRLIYFSYDVKMKEKGDIPEGYSVSREKKERFSLILESASTNQTSMYLCASSNSGALETQYFGPGTRLLVL.

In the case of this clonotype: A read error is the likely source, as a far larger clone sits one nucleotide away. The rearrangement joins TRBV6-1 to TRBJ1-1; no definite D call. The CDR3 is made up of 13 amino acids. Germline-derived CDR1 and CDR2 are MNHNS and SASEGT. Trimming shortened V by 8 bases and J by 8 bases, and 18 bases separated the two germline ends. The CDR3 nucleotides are TGTGCCAGCTCACCACCCGGCACCTACGAAGCTTTCTTT. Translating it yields CASSPPGTYEAFF.

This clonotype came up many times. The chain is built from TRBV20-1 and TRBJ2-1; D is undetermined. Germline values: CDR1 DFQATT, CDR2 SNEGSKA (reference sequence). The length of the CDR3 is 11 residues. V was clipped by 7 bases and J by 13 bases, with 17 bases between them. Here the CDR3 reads CSVTGSHIQFF. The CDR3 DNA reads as TGCAGTGTGACGGGCTCGCACATTCAGTTCTTC.

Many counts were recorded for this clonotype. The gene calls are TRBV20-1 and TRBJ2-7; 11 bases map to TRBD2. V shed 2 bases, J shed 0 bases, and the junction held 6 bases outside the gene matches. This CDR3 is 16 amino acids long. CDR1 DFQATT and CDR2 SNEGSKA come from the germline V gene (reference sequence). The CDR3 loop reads CSARKASGGPSYEQYF. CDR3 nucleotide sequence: TGCAGTGCTAGAAAGGCTAGCGGGGGGCCCTCCTACGAGCAGTACTTC.

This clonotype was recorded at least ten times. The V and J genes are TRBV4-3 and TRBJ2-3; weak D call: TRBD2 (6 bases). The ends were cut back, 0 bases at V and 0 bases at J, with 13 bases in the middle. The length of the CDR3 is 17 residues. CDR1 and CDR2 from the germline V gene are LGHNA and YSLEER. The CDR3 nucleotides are TGCGCCAGCAGCCAAGATGGGCGGGGACTTAGCACAGATACGCAGTATTTT. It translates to CASSQDGRGLSTDTQYF.

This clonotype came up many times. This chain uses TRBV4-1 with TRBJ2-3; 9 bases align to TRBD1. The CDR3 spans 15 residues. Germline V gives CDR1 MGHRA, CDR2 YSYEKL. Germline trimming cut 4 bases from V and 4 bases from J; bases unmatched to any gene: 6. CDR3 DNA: TGCGCCAGCAGCCCAGGACAGGGGAATCCAGATACGCAGTATTTT. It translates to CASSPGQGNPDTQYF.

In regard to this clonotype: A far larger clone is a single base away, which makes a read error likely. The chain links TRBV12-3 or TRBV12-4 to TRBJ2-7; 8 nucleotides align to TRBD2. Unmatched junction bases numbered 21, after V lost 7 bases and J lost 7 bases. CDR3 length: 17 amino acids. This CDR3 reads CASTRGTGRGGNNEQYF. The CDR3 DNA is TGTGCCAGCACCCGGGGGACGGGTCGGGGGGGGAACAATGAGCAGTACTTC.

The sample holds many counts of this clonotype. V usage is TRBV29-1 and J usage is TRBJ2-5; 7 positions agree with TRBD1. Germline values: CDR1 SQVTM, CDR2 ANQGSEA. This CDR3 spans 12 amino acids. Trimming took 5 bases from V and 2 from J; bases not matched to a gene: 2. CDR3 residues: CSVSRGQETQYF. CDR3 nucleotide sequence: TGCAGCGTTTCCAGGGGGCAAGAGACCCAGTACTTC.

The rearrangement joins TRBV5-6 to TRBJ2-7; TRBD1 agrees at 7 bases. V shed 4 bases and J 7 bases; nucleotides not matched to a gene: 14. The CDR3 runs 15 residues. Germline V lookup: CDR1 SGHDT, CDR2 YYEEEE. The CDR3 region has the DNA TGTGCCAGCAGCCCGTGGGACAGTCCTCGGAAGGAGCAGTACTTC. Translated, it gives CASSPWDSPRKEQYF.

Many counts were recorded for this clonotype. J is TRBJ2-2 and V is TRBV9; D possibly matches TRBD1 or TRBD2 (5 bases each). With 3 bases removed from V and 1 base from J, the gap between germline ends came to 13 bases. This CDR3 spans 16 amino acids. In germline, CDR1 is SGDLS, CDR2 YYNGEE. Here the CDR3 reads CASSDKGTVNTGELFF. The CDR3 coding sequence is TGTGCCAGCAGCGACAAGGGGACGGTGAACACCGGGGAGCTGTTTTTT. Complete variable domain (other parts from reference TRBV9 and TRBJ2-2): DSGVTQTPKHLITATGQRVTLRCSPRSGDLSVYWYQQSLDQGLQFLIQYYNGEERAKGNILERFSAQQFPDLHSELNLSSLELGDSALYFCASSDKGTVNTGELFFGEGSRLTVL.

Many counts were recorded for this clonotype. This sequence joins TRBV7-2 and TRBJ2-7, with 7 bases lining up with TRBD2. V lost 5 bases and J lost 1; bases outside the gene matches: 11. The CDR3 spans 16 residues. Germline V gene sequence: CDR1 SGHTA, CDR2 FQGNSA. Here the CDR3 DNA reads TGTGCCAGCAGCCCGTCGGCGGGGAGGGGTTCCTACGAGCAGTACTTC. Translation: CASSPSAGRGSYEQYF.

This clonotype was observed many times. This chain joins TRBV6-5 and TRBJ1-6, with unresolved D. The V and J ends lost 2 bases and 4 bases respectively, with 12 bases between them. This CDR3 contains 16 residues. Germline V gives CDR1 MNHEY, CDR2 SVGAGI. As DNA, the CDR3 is TGTGCCAGCAGTTACGTACAGCAGAGATATAATTCACCCCTCCACTTT. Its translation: CASSYVQQRYNSPLHF.

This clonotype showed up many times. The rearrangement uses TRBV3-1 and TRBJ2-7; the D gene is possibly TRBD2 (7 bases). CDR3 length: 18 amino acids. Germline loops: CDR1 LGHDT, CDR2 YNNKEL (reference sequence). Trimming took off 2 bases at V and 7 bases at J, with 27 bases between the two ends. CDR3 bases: TGTGCCAGCAGCCAACCCCACCCGAGCGGGACACATCCGAGTGAGCAGTACTTC. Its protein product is CASSQPHPSGTHPSEQYF.